Here is one TCR beta chain with its context. The data were obtained in a study of cytomegalovirus exposure and HLA in healthy donors. PCR amplification relied on 60 Vbeta primers (plus 13 Jbeta primers). TCRdb's table, derived via immunoSEQ multiplex PCR, lists solely in-frame clones and lacks some. The data show 180,000 or so clones, 70% to 90% seen once. The V and J ends lost 2 bases and 4 bases respectively, with 8 bases between them. This CDR3 contains 13 residues. In germline, CDR1 is MDHEN, CDR2 SYDVKM. Specimen: PBMCs. This receptor was identified in a woman in her twenties or thirties in good health and CMV-seronegative. The V call is TRBV28, the J call TRBJ1-2; D might be TRBD1 (6 bases). CDR3 sequence reads: CASSLGGLYGYTF. The CDR3 nucleotides are TGTGCCAGCAGTTTAGGGGGCCTCTATGGCTACACCTTC.